A single sample is the source of the 8 T cell receptor beta chains below, sequenced in a study of blood T cell repertoires in COVID-19. Method: immunoSEQ multiplex PCR; TCRdb's copy keeps in-frame clones and lacks some. The sample has tens of thousands of clones; 68% are singletons. Sequencing input: peripheral blood. The receptor source for this set is a woman between 65 and 79 years old with acute or convalescent COVID-19.

This chain joins TRBV20-1 and TRBJ1-1; D remains ambiguous. Germline CDR1 is DFQATT and CDR2 is SNEGSKA (reference sequence). The CDR3 loop spans 10 amino acids. As DNA, the CDR3 is TGCAGGGCCCCAGGTGCAGGAGCTTTCTTT. Protein product: CRAPGAGAFF.

The rearrangement joins TRBV7-9 to TRBJ2-7, with D tentatively TRBD1 (6 bases). The CDR3 sequence is 13 residues long. V was shortened by 5 bases and J by 2 bases, with 10 bases between the two germline ends. CDR1 is SEHNR, CDR2 FQNEAQ, per germline (reference sequence). The CDR3: CASSRTGPYEQYF. The CDR3 DNA follows: TGTGCCAGCAGCCGTACAGGGCCCTACGAGCAGTACTTC.

This clone was counted between two and nine times. The chain couples TRBV4-2 to TRBJ2-1; 11 nucleotides line up with TRBD2. CDR1 is LGHNA, CDR2 YNFKEQ, per germline. This CDR3 has 16 residues. V trimming: 0 bases; J trimming: 4 bases; junction bases outside the gene matches: 2. This chain's CDR3 is CASSQELAGAYNEQFF. DNA for the CDR3: TGTGCCAGCAGCCAAGAACTAGCGGGGGCATACAATGAGCAGTTCTTC.

The J gene is TRBJ1-1, the V gene TRBV10-3; 7 nucleotides match TRBD1. J was trimmed by 1 base and V by 2 bases; bases with no gene match: 1. This CDR3 is built from 14 residues. Germline CDR1 is ENHRY and CDR2 is SYGVKD. For the CDR3, the DNA is TGTGCCATCAGTGAGAGGACAGGGAACACTGAAGCTTTCTTT. Its protein is CAISERTGNTEAFF.

This clone has more than one count but fewer than ten. CDR3 sequence (DNA): TGTGCCAGCAGCCCACTAGCCAGTGGGGGTTCGGGCACCGGGGAGCTGTTTTTT. Its translation is CASSPLASGGSGTGELFF. The chain links TRBV7-3 to TRBJ2-2, with D possibly being TRBD2 (6 bases). The V gene's germline CDR1 is SGHTA and CDR2 FQGTGA. This CDR3 spans 18 amino acids. Trimming removed 5 bases from V and 4 bases from J, with 23 bases in between.

This clone has a handful of counts. Written as DNA, the CDR3 is TGTGCCAGTCTAGCGGGAGAGGGCACAGATACGCAGTATTTT. Translating it yields CASLAGEGTDTQYF. The chain combines TRBV10-3 with TRBJ2-3; 10 positions match TRBD2. J was trimmed by 1 base and V by 10 bases; bases with no gene match: 5. Germline CDR1 ENHRY, CDR2 SYGVKD. The CDR3 is made up of 14 amino acids.

The rearrangement joins TRBV9 to TRBJ2-7; D perhaps matches TRBD1 (5 bases). CDR1 and CDR2 from the germline V gene are SGDLS and YYNGEE. This CDR3 has 15 residues. V dropped 0 bases and J dropped 5 bases, with 15 bases sitting between them. DNA of the CDR3: TGTGCCAGCAGCGTAGATCGGCAGGGTTGGCACGAGCAGTACTTC. Amino acids: CASSVDRQGWHEQYF. Full variable domain (outside the CDR3, taken from reference TRBV9 and TRBJ2-7): DSGVTQTPKHLITATGQRVTLRCSPRSGDLSVYWYQQSLDQGLQFLIQYYNGEERAKGNILERFSAQQFPDLHSELNLSSLELGDSALYFCASSVDRQGWHEQYFGPGTRLTVT.

This chain uses TRBV28 with TRBJ1-6; no reliable D call. This CDR3 contains 15 residues. The germline V gene has CDR1 MDHEN and CDR2 SYDVKM. With 5 bases removed from V and 5 bases from J, the gap between germline ends came to 13 bases. The CDR3 region is CASSREQQDNSPLHF. CDR3 sequence (DNA): TGTGCCAGCAGTCGGGAGCAGCAAGATAATTCACCCCTCCACTTT.